This T cell receptor beta chain was retrieved from a study of OX40 agonist ivuxolimab in advanced cancers. Across the whole study: Partial response was recorded in three patients: one hepatocellular carcinoma and two cutaneous melanoma cases. Study observations and caveats: Expanded clones were, on average, more numerous among CD8+ T cells than CD4+.

In regard to this clone: No antigen is known for it.

The table came from immunoSEQ multiplex PCR; TCRdb's copy has only in-frame clones and leaves some out. The profile shows tens of thousands of clones, roughly 87% of them singletons. CDR3 length equals 17 residues. The V gene's germline CDR1 is SNHLY and CDR2 FYNNEI. Trimming removed 6 bases from V and 5 bases from J; junction bases left unmatched: 8. Sample: CD4+ or CD8+ T cells sorted from blood, taken in a trial of the OX40 agonist ivuxolimab. This TCR derives from an adult with an advanced solid tumor such as melanoma, head and neck, liver or kidney cancer. The genes are TRBV2 and TRBJ2-1; TRBD2 matches at 15 bases. As DNA, the CDR3 is TGTGCCAGCAGGAAAGGACTAGCGGGAGGGCCTGACAATGAGCAGTTCTTC. It yields the protein CASRKGLAGGPDNEQFF. Based on the CDR3 plus reference TRBV2 and TRBJ2-1, the full variable domain is EPEVTQTPSHQVTQMGQEVILRCVPISNHLYFYWYRQILGQKVEFLVSFYNNEISEKSEIFDDQFSVERPDGSNFTLKIRSTKLEDSAMYFCASRKGLAGGPDNEQFFGPGTRLTVL.